This TCR beta chain was obtained from a study of blood T cells in healthy people across ages. Study-level results: TCR beta diversity per million T cells fell roughly linearly with age.

Details on this clonotype: Its cognate antigen is unknown.

A J-beta primer mix and a sample-barcoded 5' primer were used in a second PCR of about 6 to 12 cycles. TCRdb reprocessed the 5' RACE reads with MiXCR, giving one entry per CDR3 protein. The table has some 1,000,000 distinct CDR3 sequences, about 25% seen once; the top ten hold less than 0.85%. Germline lookup yields CDR1 SQVTM and CDR2 ANQGSEA. This CDR3 has 12 residues. Trimming stripped 5 bases from V and 4 bases from J, with 11 bases between. These same data were also listed under a study on T cells of mothers and their children.

Sequencing was carried out using blood. This clonotype was obtained from a girl aged 2 to 9 in good health. The chain joins TRBV29-1 to TRBJ2-5; maybe TRBD2 (6 bases). The CDR3 reads CSVPGGVETQYF. The DNA for the CDR3 is TGCAGCGTTCCCGGAGGGGTAGAGACCCAGTACTTC.